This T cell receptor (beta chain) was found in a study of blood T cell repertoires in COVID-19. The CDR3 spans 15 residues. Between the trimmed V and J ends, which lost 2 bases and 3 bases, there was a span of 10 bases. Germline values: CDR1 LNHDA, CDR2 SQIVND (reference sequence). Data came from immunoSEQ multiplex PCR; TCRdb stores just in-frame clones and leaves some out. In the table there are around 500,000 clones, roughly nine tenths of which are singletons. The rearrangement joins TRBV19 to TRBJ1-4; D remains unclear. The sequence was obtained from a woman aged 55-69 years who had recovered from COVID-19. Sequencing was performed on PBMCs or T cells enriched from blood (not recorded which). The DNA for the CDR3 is TGTGCCAGTAGTATAACCGGGTCAGCTAATGAAAAACTGTTTTTT. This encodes CASSITGSANEKLFF. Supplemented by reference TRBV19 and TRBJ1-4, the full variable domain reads DGGITQSPKYLFRKEGQNVTLSCEQNLNHDAMYWYRQDPGQGLRLIYYSQIVNDFQKGDIAEGYSVSREKKESFPLTVTSAQKNPTAFYLCASSITGSANEKLFFGSGTQLSVL.